What follows is one TCR beta chain and its context. Its cognate antigen is unknown. Trimming pared 2 bases from V and 0 bases from J, leaving 7 bases between. The CDR3 sequence is 14 residues long. Germline V gene lookup returns CDR1 KGHSH and CDR2 LQKENI. Isolated RNA was reverse transcribed in full, so expressed TCRB transcripts were sequenced. TCRdb keeps only in-frame clones here, not all; method: immunoSEQ multiplex PCR. The sample contains some 900,000 clones, roughly 15% of which appear only once. The sample is drawn from a study of beta chain features in type 1 diabetes. Study-wide background: On cell yields, gender and age, patients and healthy donors were similar. Sorted cells from all samples, numbering 95 million to 140 million, were examined.

Study-wide results and caveats: Compared to healthy donors, patients appeared to have naive, central memory and Treg TCRB repertoires that were more alike.

This TCR derives from a woman between 18 and 29 years old in good health. The genes are TRBV18 and TRBJ2-5; D is ambiguous. Material: naive CD4+ T cells from blood. CDR3 nucleotide sequence: TGTGCCAGCTCACCAATGGAGTACCAAGAGACCCAGTACTTC. Its translation is CASSPMEYQETQYF.